The clone carrying this T cell receptor (beta chain) was seen just once. TCRdb's table, derived via immunoSEQ multiplex PCR, lists solely in-frame clones and lacks some. The sample includes around 100,000 clones, more than 85% of them seen just once. This record belongs to a study of siplizumab effects on memory and regulatory T cells. The CDR3 consists of 11 residues. Germline V gene lookup returns CDR1 SGHTA and CDR2 FQGTGA. V was shortened by 5 bases and J by 4 bases, with 4 bases between the two germline ends. Sequenced material: CD4+ T cells sorted from blood. The receptor comes from a human donor in good health. This chain uses TRBV7-3 with TRBJ2-3; D remains ambiguous. In DNA form, the CDR3 reads TGTGCCAGCAGCCACTCAGATACGCAGTATTTT. It specifies CASSHSDTQYF.